This T cell receptor (beta chain) was profiled in a study of neurological immune-mediated disorders. Study-wide points: The study found the most TCR clonal expansion in HTLV-1-associated myelopathy and the least in multiple sclerosis, below healthy controls. None of the CDR3 amino acid sequences of expanded clones recurred across subjects, suggesting private repertoires in all groups.

This clonotype was seen repeatedly, ten times or more. Its target is unknown. The method for making cDNA was 5'RACE, and it used 10-nucleotide random UMIs. TCRdb passed the 5' RACE reads through MiXCR, listing each CDR3 protein once. The sample holds around 130,000 distinct CDR3 sequences; 3% to 3.5% are singletons and the top ten take 1% to 1.5%. The starting material, 2 million PBMCs stored at -80 C, gave rise to the unsorted libraries. Germline-derived CDR1 and CDR2 are DFQATT and SNEGSKA (reference sequence). This CDR3 region has 20 residues. V lost 0 bases, J lost 1 base, and 16 bases stayed unmatched.

This sequence was found in a woman aged 25 to 39 with multiple sclerosis. The V gene is TRBV20-1, the J gene TRBJ2-1; 9 bases match TRBD2. The sample consisted of PBMCs. CDR3 bases: TGCAGTGCTAGAGATCACATGGATGGGCTAGCGGGGTTTTCCTACAATGAGCAGTTCTTC. Residues: CSARDHMDGLAGFSYNEQFF.